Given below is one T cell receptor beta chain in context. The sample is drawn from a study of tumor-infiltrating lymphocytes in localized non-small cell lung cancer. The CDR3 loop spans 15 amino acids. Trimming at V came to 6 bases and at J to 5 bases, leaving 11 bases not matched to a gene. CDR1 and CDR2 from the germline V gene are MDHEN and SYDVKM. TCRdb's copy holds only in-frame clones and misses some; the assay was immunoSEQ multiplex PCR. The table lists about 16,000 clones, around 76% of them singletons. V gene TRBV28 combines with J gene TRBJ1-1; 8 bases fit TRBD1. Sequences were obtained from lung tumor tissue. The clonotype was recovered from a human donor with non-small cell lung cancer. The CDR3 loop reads CASRPTTGEGTEAFF. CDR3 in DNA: TGTGCCAGCAGACCTACGACAGGGGAGGGGACTGAAGCTTTCTTT.